This TCR beta chain was documented in a study of Graves' ophthalmopathy and Graves' hyperthyroidism (dated by TCRdb to the late 2010s). Regarding the research as a whole: Peripheral blood was collected before any treatment was given, at the time of initial diagnosis. Following sampling, methimazole starting at 30 mg daily was administered to hyperthyroidism patients, and high-dose intravenous methylprednisolone was administered to ophthalmopathy patients. The study used TCR beta repertoire signatures to distinguish Graves' ophthalmopathy from Graves' hyperthyroidism and to predict progression to ophthalmopathy. In total, approximately 130 blood samples were TCR-sequenced: 43 ophthalmopathy, roughly 77 hyperthyroidism and approximately 17 hyperthyroidism-to-ophthalmopathy patients. To explore V-J signatures that distinguish ophthalmopathy from hyperthyroidism, a discovery set of about 99 patients was enrolled, made up of approximately 45 with ophthalmopathy and some 56 with stable hyperthyroidism. The independent validation cohort included roughly 19 hyperthyroidism patients plus 17 patients who later progressed from hyperthyroidism to ophthalmopathy. In six hyperthyroidism patients, the T-cell repertoire of thyroid tissue was compared with the T-cell repertoire of blood.

The ophthalmopathy patients had moderately to severely active disease, with a Clinical Activity Score of 3 or higher, a NOSPECS grade of 4 or higher, and a disease duration of less than 3 months. Patients with other autoimmune diseases, uncontrolled infections, pregnancy or lactation were excluded. Clinical symptoms, serum thyroxine, TRAb, thyroid ultrasound and orbital computed tomography were used for diagnosis. Ficoll-Paque density gradient centrifugation was used to isolate PBMCs from 8.5 to 10 ml of fresh peripheral blood. Total RNA was extracted using Trizol reagent, and RNA quality was checked on an Agilent 2100 Bioanalyzer. Worth noting for this clonotype: Its cognate antigen has yet to be identified. It has no much larger one-base neighbor in the sample; base qualities were not kept.

The investigation overall reported the following: No statistical method was used to predetermine the sample size, and group allocation was not hidden from the investigators. In cross-validation, the 13-signature model distinguished ophthalmopathy from stable hyperthyroidism with just over 85% sensitivity and roughly 84% specificity, while in the test set the corresponding values were about 80% and 75%. Among expanded thyroid clonotypes with frequency above 0.001, most also showed up in blood, which suggests that blood repertoires may reflect the thyroid immune response. In validation, the model predicted ophthalmopathy progression with more than 70% sensitivity and about 77% specificity; about a dozen predicted patients were CT-confirmed with GO in a median of about 7.1 months.

TCR beta CDR3 regions were amplified from RNA transcripts for repertoire sequencing. A first-round RT-PCR used HTBI primers with the Qiagen OneStep RT-PCR kit, followed by a second-round multiplex PCR, size selection and purification. Sequencing of the libraries was carried out on an Illumina HiSeq2000 in paired-end mode with 100 bp reads. As for the original processing: SOAPnuke was used to process the reads, throwing out any read that had adapters, had uncalled bases, had a mean Phred below 15, or lacked an exact constant-primer or identifier match. High-quality paired reads were merged with COPE v1.2.5. Each unique nucleotide sequence was defined as a clonotype, and clonotypes were aligned to IMGT TRB V, D and J references with MiTCR v1.1. The analysis was limited to V-J combinations with a frequency above 0.0001, which together covered roughly 99% of the repertoires. For each V-J combination, a TCR clonal expansion and chaos score was defined as F50 clonal expansion divided by the chaos observed in the TCRdist matrix. Features were reduced by Welch's t-statistics and random forest to over 10 V-J combinations, which fed a naive Bayes classifier. The similarity between thyroid and blood repertoires was quantified using the Morisita-Horn index. TCRdb reprocessing: public reads trimmed at Q25 with fastp, clones called with MiXCR, in-frame beta chains kept. Merged by CDR3 protein, the rows form single entries marked with the most common genes and DNA. The V and J calls reflect TCRdb's pipeline rather than the authors' work. The table for this sample lists 650,000 to 900,000 distinct CDR3 sequences; 40% of them were counted only once. The ten largest clones capture approximately 43% of the sample.

The clonotype was recovered from an adult man with Graves' ophthalmopathy. The sample comprised peripheral blood.

The nucleotide sequence is TGCAGTGCTAGAGGCCAGGGGCTACGGGAGCAGTACTTC. Its product reads: CSARGQGLREQYF. The rearranged segments are TRBV20-1 and TRBJ2-7; D gene: possibly TRBD1, on 6 matching bases. V loses 1 base of germline sequence and J loses 7 bases, and the interval between the two ends is 14 bases. Per the germline V gene (reference sequence), DFQATT is the CDR1 and SNEGSKA is the CDR2. The cysteine opens and the phenylalanine closes a CDR3 of 13 amino acids. The retained sequence is limited to the CDR3, 39 bases, with the frame set at the first base.